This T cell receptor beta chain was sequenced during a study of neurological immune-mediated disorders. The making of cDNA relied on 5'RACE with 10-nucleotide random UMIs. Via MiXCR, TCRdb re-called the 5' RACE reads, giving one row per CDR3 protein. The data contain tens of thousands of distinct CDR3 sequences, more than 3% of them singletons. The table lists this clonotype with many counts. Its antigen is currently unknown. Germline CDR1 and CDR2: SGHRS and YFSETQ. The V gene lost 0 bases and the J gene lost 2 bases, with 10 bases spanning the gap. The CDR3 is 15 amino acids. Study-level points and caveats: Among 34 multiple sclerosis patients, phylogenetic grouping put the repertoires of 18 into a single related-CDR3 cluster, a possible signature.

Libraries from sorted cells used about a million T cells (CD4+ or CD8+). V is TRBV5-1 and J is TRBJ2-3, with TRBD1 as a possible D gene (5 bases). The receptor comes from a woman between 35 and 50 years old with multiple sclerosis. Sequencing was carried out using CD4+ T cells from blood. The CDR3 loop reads CASSLDRGDTDTQYF. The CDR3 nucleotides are TGCGCCAGCAGCTTGGATAGGGGTGACACAGATACGCAGTATTTT.